This T cell receptor beta chain was retrieved from a study of human T cells and chemical hapten exposure. TCRdb ran MiXCR on the RACE reads and lists one entry per CDR3 protein. The sample carries 75,000 to 90,000 distinct CDR3 sequences, about 10% recorded once. This clonotype has at least ten counts. This CDR3 is built from 13 residues. CDR1 MDHEN and CDR2 SYDVKM come from the germline V gene. V shed 6 bases and J shed 7 bases, with 12 bases lying between them. Time point defined: patch test 3, about 24 weeks after DPC sensitization. The treatment is: therapeutic diphenylcyclopropenone sensitization with weekly scalp DPC.

The sequenced sample was whole blood, obtained in connection with sensitization to the hapten diphenylcyclopropenone (DPC). The rearrangement uses TRBV28 and TRBJ1-4; TRBD1 is a possible D gene (5 bases). This TCR derives from a woman between 50 and 59 years old with alopecia areata. Some clones in this sample may be carry-over from other donors' samples. The CDR3 sequence: CASRISGGEKLFF. DNA for the CDR3: TGTGCCAGCAGGATATCGGGGGGTGAAAAACTGTTTTTT.